These 8 T cell receptor beta chains originate from one sample sequenced in a study of T-cell memory formation after mild COVID-19. TCRdb used MiXCR to reprocess the 5' RACE reads, holding one entry per CDR3 protein. This table holds about 130,000 distinct CDR3 sequences, about 6% found once. The sample taken for sequencing was PBMCs or a T cell subset sorted from them (not recorded which). The receptors shown here come from an adult woman who had mild COVID-19 (a few samples of this study predate the infection). Cell type and time point are not known.

This clonotype came up many times. V is TRBV5-6 and J is TRBJ1-6, with D maybe TRBD1 (6 bases). Germline loops: CDR1 SGHDT, CDR2 YYEEEE. The CDR3 covers 15 residues. V gave up 2 bases and J gave up 3 bases, with 9 bases separating them. The CDR3 DNA is TGTGCCAGCAGCTTAGGAGGGGGCTATAATTCACCCCTCCACTTT. This sequence encodes CASSLGGGYNSPLHF.

The chain is built from TRBV4-1 and TRBJ1-6; 7 nucleotides match TRBD1. With 3 bases clipped from V and 10 bases from J, the junction kept 12 bases outside the gene matches. Germline CDR1 MGHRA, CDR2 YSYEKL. CDR3 length: 16 amino acids. In DNA form, the CDR3 reads TGCGCCAGCAGCCATCAGGTCGACAGGGTAGGATCACCCCTCCACTTT. Translating it yields CASSHQVDRVGSPLHF.

Note on this clonotype: No conserved phenylalanine or tryptophan is present at the end of the CDR3, so a read error is the likely explanation. The chain carries TRBV25-1 and TRBJ2-5, with a tentative D call TRBD2 (6 bases). The CDR3 is 12 residues long. The V and J ends lost 6 bases and 4 bases respectively, with 9 bases between them. Looked up from germline, CDR1 is MGHDK and CDR2 is SYGVNS. The CDR3: CASREGSETQYL. As DNA, the CDR3 is TGTGCCAGCAGGGAGGGATCAGAGACCCAGTACTTA.

This clonotype has a handful of counts. The V call is TRBV19, the J call TRBJ2-1; maybe TRBD1 (6 bases). V was trimmed by 9 bases and J by 4 bases, leaving 13 bases between them. CDR3 length: 13 amino acids. Germline V gives CDR1 LNHDA, CDR2 SQIVND (reference sequence). Here the CDR3 reads CASGTTGYNEQFF. The CDR3 nucleotides read TGTGCCAGCGGAACAACAGGGTACAATGAGCAGTTCTTC. Supplemented by reference TRBV19 and TRBJ2-1, the full variable domain reads DGGITQSPKYLFRKEGQNVTLSCEQNLNHDAMYWYRQDPGQGLRLIYYSQIVNDFQKGDIAEGYSVSREKKESFPLTVTSAQKNPTAFYLCASGTTGYNEQFFGPGTRLTVL.

There are a few counts of this clonotype. This chain joins TRBV5-5 and TRBJ1-5; 7 positions agree with TRBD1. In germline, CDR1 is SGHKS, CDR2 YYEKEE (reference sequence). V shed 2 bases and J 3 bases; nucleotides not matched to a gene: 2. This CDR3 has 14 amino acids. The CDR3 protein is CASSLQGFNQPQHF. The DNA for the CDR3 is TGTGCCAGCAGCTTACAGGGGTTCAATCAGCCCCAGCATTTT.

This chain joins TRBV5-1 and TRBJ2-5; 9 positions match TRBD2. CDR3 length: 14 amino acids. Looked up from germline, CDR1 is SGHRS and CDR2 is YFSETQ. V shed 3 bases, J shed 1 base, and the junction held 1 base outside the gene matches. This CDR3 reads CASSSSGIQETQYF. DNA for the CDR3: TGCGCCAGCAGCTCTAGCGGGATCCAAGAGACCCAGTACTTC.

A remark on this clonotype: Sequence at one end of the junction differs from germline and may be a read error. The rearrangement links TRBV12-3 or TRBV12-4 to TRBJ2-1; TRBD1 or TRBD2 may be the D gene (5 bases each). There are 14 residues in the CDR3. The CDR3 is CASTLGGDDNEQFF. As DNA, the CDR3 is TGTGCCAGCACTTTAGGTGGGGACGACAATGAGCAGTTCTTC.

There are a few counts of this clonotype. This chain's CDR3 is CASRPLIRGPGNEKLFF. CDR3 coding DNA: TGTGCCAGCAGACCACTTATCAGGGGGCCGGGTAATGAAAAACTGTTTTTT. V and J are TRBV6-6 and TRBJ1-4; TRBD1 agrees at 8 bases. Germline CDR1 is MNHNY and CDR2 is SVGAGI (reference sequence). Losses at the gene ends were 6 bases for V and 4 bases for J; bases not matched to a gene: 13. The CDR3 has 17 residues.